Each of the 20 T cell receptor beta chains below was sequenced from the same sample in a study of blood T cell repertoires in COVID-19. Only in-frame clones appear in the TCRdb table, and some are missing; sequencing was by immunoSEQ multiplex PCR. The data contain about 270,000 clones, roughly nine tenths of them seen just once; the ten biggest clones take up around 12%. Material for sequencing was peripheral blood. Receptors originate from a woman in her twenties or thirties with COVID-19, enrolled during active disease.

The genes are TRBV2 and TRBJ2-2; 10 bases fit TRBD2. In germline, CDR1 is SNHLY, CDR2 FYNNEI. Germline trimming cut 1 base from V and 6 bases from J; bases unmatched to any gene: 8. The CDR3 runs to 17 residues. The CDR3 DNA sequence: TGTGCCAGCAGTGAAGTAGGGCTCAGCGGGGGGGCCGGGGAGCTGTTTTTT. Amino acids: CASSEVGLSGGAGELFF.

The table lists this clone with a few counts. The rearrangement joins TRBV19 to TRBJ1-6; D is unclear. V was shortened by 3 bases and J by 8 bases, with 23 bases between the two germline ends. The germline V gene has CDR1 LNHDA and CDR2 SQIVND (reference sequence). There are 18 residues in the CDR3. Here the CDR3 reads CASSISSAGIPTDSPLHF. CDR3 nucleotides: TGTGCCAGTAGTATCAGCTCCGCGGGGATCCCAACGGATTCACCCCTCCACTTT.

V gene TRBV6-5 combines with J gene TRBJ1-1, with 7 positions matching TRBD1. Germline assignment: CDR1 MNHEY and CDR2 SVGAGI. V lost 4 bases, J lost 1 base, and 9 bases stayed unmatched. The CDR3 has 16 residues. The CDR3 loop reads CASSFRTWDRNTEAFF. CDR3 coding DNA: TGTGCCAGCAGTTTCCGGACTTGGGACAGGAACACTGAAGCTTTCTTT.

The chain combines TRBV6-1 with TRBJ1-2; D is possibly TRBD1 (6 bases). From germline, CDR1 is MNHNS and CDR2 SASEGT. This CDR3 spans 13 amino acids. Between the trimmed V and J ends, which lost 3 bases and 4 bases, there was a span of 9 bases. This chain's CDR3 is CASSDTGTYGYTF. In nucleotides, the CDR3 is TGTGCCAGCAGTGATACAGGGACCTATGGCTACACCTTC.

The chain carries TRBV11-2 and TRBJ2-3; possible D gene TRBD1, 5 bases. CDR3 length equals 13 residues. V shed 4 bases and J shed 3 bases, with 8 bases lying between them. Germline assignment: CDR1 SGHAT and CDR2 FQNNGV. The DNA for the CDR3 is TGTGCCAGCAGCTACTCAGGGACAGATACGCAGTATTTT. Translation: CASSYSGTDTQYF.

The rearrangement uses TRBV19 and TRBJ2-5, with TRBD1 as a possible D gene (6 bases). The ends were cut back, 3 bases at V and 2 bases at J, with 10 bases in the middle. Germline assignment: CDR1 LNHDA and CDR2 SQIVND (reference sequence). The CDR3 loop spans 14 amino acids. CDR3 sequence (DNA): TGTGCCAGTAGTATGTTCCAGGGGCAAGAGACCCAGTACTTC. Its protein product is CASSMFQGQETQYF. The whole variable domain, filled in from reference TRBV19 and TRBJ2-5, reads DGGITQSPKYLFRKEGQNVTLSCEQNLNHDAMYWYRQDPGQGLRLIYYSQIVNDFQKGDIAEGYSVSREKKESFPLTVTSAQKNPTAFYLCASSMFQGQETQYFGPGTRLLVL.

The rearrangement joins TRBV4-1 to TRBJ2-2; no clear D gene. Trimming took 0 bases from V and 8 from J, leaving 7 bases between them. Germline values: CDR1 MGHRA, CDR2 YSYEKL. CDR3 size: 13 residues. In nucleotides, the CDR3 is TGCGCCAGCAGCCAAGAGGGCCTGGGGGAGCTGTTTTTT. Protein: CASSQEGLGELFF.

This clone was seen a handful of times. The chain recombines TRBV19 with TRBJ1-5; tentative D call: TRBD1 (5 bases). The V gene's germline CDR1 is LNHDA and CDR2 SQIVND (reference sequence). The germline V and J ends were trimmed by 5 bases and 0 bases, with 11 bases remaining between them. This CDR3 contains 15 residues. For the CDR3, the DNA is TGTGCCAGTAGTCCACAGGTGTCTAGCAATCAGCCCCAGCATTTT. Translation: CASSPQVSSNQPQHF. The full variable domain, its missing parts supplied by reference TRBV19 and TRBJ1-5, is DGGITQSPKYLFRKEGQNVTLSCEQNLNHDAMYWYRQDPGQGLRLIYYSQIVNDFQKGDIAEGYSVSREKKESFPLTVTSAQKNPTAFYLCASSPQVSSNQPQHFGDGTRLSIL.

Points on this clone: At one end, the junction sequence differs from germline, possibly due to a read error. CDR3 coding DNA: TGCGCCAGCAGCTTGGCCGGGGGAGCGGGGGGAGCATTC. This gives the protein CASSLAGGAGGAF. The chain couples TRBV5-1 to TRBJ2-4; 9 positions match TRBD2. The CDR3 loop spans 13 amino acids. Germline CDR1 is SGHRS and CDR2 is YFSETQ.

The rearrangement uses TRBV5-8 and TRBJ2-7, with D perhaps matching TRBD1 (6 bases). The CDR3 contains 14 residues. With 0 bases removed from V and 4 bases from J, the gap between germline ends came to 11 bases. Germline CDR1 SGHTS, CDR2 YDEGEE. The CDR3: CASSLGGTRYEQYF. Written as DNA, the CDR3 is TGTGCCAGCAGCTTGGGGGGGACAAGGTACGAGCAGTACTTC.

The chain recombines TRBV27 with TRBJ1-4, with no clear D. CDR1 is MNHEY, CDR2 SMNVEV, per germline (reference sequence). This CDR3 region has 13 residues. V was clipped by 7 bases and J by 11 bases, with 17 bases between them. Here the CDR3 reads CASMMPLTGKLFF. The CDR3 region has the DNA TGTGCCAGCATGATGCCATTAACCGGGAAACTGTTTTTT.

V and J are TRBV6-5 and TRBJ2-7; the match to TRBD1 covers 9 bases. V shed 4 bases, J shed 5 bases, and the junction held 6 bases outside the gene matches. This CDR3 has 14 amino acids. Per the germline V gene, CDR1 is MNHEY and CDR2 is SVGAGI. The CDR3 coding sequence is TGTGCCAGCAGTTTCGGGGACAGGGTCCACGAGCAGTACTTC. Protein: CASSFGDRVHEQYF.

This clone was seen a few times. The rearrangement joins TRBV11-2 to TRBJ1-2, with D maybe TRBD1 (6 bases). This CDR3 is 13 amino acids long. Germline lookup yields CDR1 SGHAT and CDR2 FQNNGV. V lost 4 bases to trimming and J lost 1 base, with 7 bases between them. CDR3 region: CASSSQGNYGYTF. CDR3 DNA sequence: TGTGCCAGCAGCTCACAGGGTAACTATGGCTACACCTTC.

This sequence joins TRBV6-4 and TRBJ1-1; TRBD1 might be the D (5 bases). Looked up from germline, CDR1 is MRHNA and CDR2 is SNTAGT. CDR3 length: 14 amino acids. V was pared by 6 bases and J by 5 bases, with 16 bases between. The CDR3 bases are TGTGCCAGCAGAAGTCAGGGTGTCGCGACTGAAGCTTTCTTT. Its translation: CASRSQGVATEAFF.

V gene TRBV21-1 combines with J gene TRBJ1-6; the DNA was not compared with TRBD1, the D call given in the table. TRBV21-1 is a listed pseudogene. The length of the CDR3 is 13 residues. As DNA, the CDR3 is TGTGCCAGCAAGACAGGGGAGCATTCACCCCTCCACTTT. This encodes CASKTGEHSPLHF.

Only a few counts were recorded for this clone. This sample also contains other DNA sequences that code for the same CDR3. The chain has TRBV7-9 and TRBJ1-1; no clear D. Germline CDR1 SEHNR, CDR2 FQNEAQ (reference sequence). This CDR3 has 11 residues. V lost 5 bases and J lost 1, with 2 bases in between. The CDR3 region is CASSQNTEAFF. In nucleotides, the CDR3 is TGTGCCAGCAGCCAGAACACTGAAGCTTTCTTT.

The chain is built from TRBV5-1 and TRBJ1-4; D is ambiguous. V gave up 0 bases and J gave up 6 bases, with 12 bases separating them. This CDR3 is 15 amino acids long. Germline V CDR1 and CDR2: SGHRS, YFSETQ. The CDR3 here is CASSLVGFRDEKLFF. CDR3 DNA sequence: TGCGCCAGCAGCTTGGTAGGTTTCCGGGATGAAAAACTGTTTTTT.

This clone showed up just a few times. The chain uses TRBV12-3 or TRBV12-4 and TRBJ1-3; D gene unclear. This CDR3 contains 13 residues. V dropped 5 bases and J dropped 0 bases, with 5 bases sitting between them. CDR3 sequence: CASSRSSGNTIYF. The CDR3, as DNA: TGTGCCAGCAGTCGCAGCTCTGGAAACACCATATATTTT.

V is TRBV5-1 and J is TRBJ1-1, with D tentatively TRBD1 (6 bases). The germline V gene encodes CDR1 SGHRS and CDR2 YFSETQ. Deletions cut 1 base from V and 1 base from J, with 14 bases between. The CDR3 runs 16 residues. CDR3: CASSLTPGQANTEAFF. The CDR3 DNA sequence: TGCGCCAGCAGCTTGACTCCGGGACAAGCGAACACTGAAGCTTTCTTT.

V gene TRBV12-3 or TRBV12-4 combines with J gene TRBJ1-6; D not resolved. V gave up 5 bases and J gave up 7 bases, with 6 bases separating them. The CDR3 has 12 amino acids. The CDR3 reads CASSDSNSPLHF. CDR3 nucleotides: TGTGCCAGCAGTGACTCGAATTCACCCCTCCACTTT.